This passage covers 27 T cell receptor beta chains from one sample sequenced in a study of OX40 agonist ivuxolimab in advanced cancers. This table comes from immunoSEQ multiplex PCR, and its TCRdb copy is limited to in-frame clones, with some not included. This sample yields some 97,000 clones, of which around 87% are seen a single time; just over 0.15% belongs to the top ten. Material: CD4+ or CD8+ T cells sorted from blood, obtained in a trial of the OX40 agonist ivuxolimab. Receptors were obtained from an adult with an advanced solid tumor such as melanoma, head and neck, liver or kidney cancer.

The chain joins TRBV5-1 to TRBJ2-7; D possibly corresponds to TRBD2 (5 bases). Germline CDR1 and CDR2: SGHRS and YFSETQ. This CDR3 is built from 15 residues. Trimming removed 4 bases at V and 3 bases at J, with 17 bases between. CDR3 protein: CASSALRARRYEQYF. In nucleotides, the CDR3 is TGCGCCAGCAGCGCATTGAGGGCAAGACGCTACGAGCAGTACTTC.

This clone is a singleton in its sample. Other DNA sequences of this sample code for an identical CDR3. The chain joins TRBV5-1 to TRBJ1-2; the D is unclear. The V gene's germline CDR1 is SGHRS and CDR2 YFSETQ. The CDR3 totals 15 residues. Trimming stripped 0 bases from V and 2 bases from J, with 11 bases between. As DNA, the CDR3 is TGCGCCAGCAGCTTGGAAGGAGTCCCGAACTATGGCTACACCTTC. This translates into CASSLEGVPNYGYTF. Combining the CDR3 with reference TRBV5-1 and TRBJ1-2 gives the whole variable domain KAGVTQTPRYLIKTRGQQVTLSCSPISGHRSVSWYQQTPGQGLQFLFEYFSETQRNKGNFPGRFSGRQFSNSRSEMNVSTLELGDSALYLCASSLEGVPNYGYTFGSGTRLTVV.

As for this clone: A read error may produce the germline difference seen at one junction end. The rearrangement joins TRBV5-4 to TRBJ1-6; D possibly corresponds to TRBD1 (5 bases). The V gene's germline CDR1 is SGHNT and CDR2 YYREEE (reference sequence). CDR3 size: 13 residues. CDR3 loop: CASSRDWDSPLHF. The CDR3 DNA is TGTGCCAGCAGTCGGGACTGGGATTCCCCCCTCCACTTT.

The V call is TRBV9, the J call TRBJ1-3; a weak D match, TRBD1 (6 bases). Germline CDR1 is SGDLS and CDR2 is YYNGEE. The CDR3 loop spans 17 amino acids. V was clipped by 0 bases and J by 0 bases, with 13 bases between them. DNA for the CDR3: TGTGCCAGCAGCGTAGAGGCGGGGGGGCGCTCTGGAAACACCATATATTTT. It encodes CASSVEAGGRSGNTIYF.

The genes are TRBV5-6 and TRBJ2-1; 7 positions match TRBD1. V lost 4 bases and J lost 4; bases outside the gene matches: 8. Germline loops: CDR1 SGHDT, CDR2 YYEEEE. This CDR3 comprises 15 residues. CDR3 in amino acids: CASSQTGQSYNEQFF. The CDR3 DNA follows: TGTGCCAGCAGCCAGACAGGGCAGTCTTACAATGAGCAGTTCTTC.

This clone was observed once. This chain joins TRBV2 and TRBJ1-6; 8 bases line up with TRBD1. After removal of 5 bases from V and 18 bases from J, the junction contained 12 bases not matched to a gene. The CDR3 contains 13 residues. Germline V gene lookup returns CDR1 SNHLY and CDR2 FYNNEI. CDR3 protein: CASSYTGGQNTHF. The CDR3 region has the DNA TGTGCCAGCAGTTACACAGGGGGACAAAATACCCACTTT.

CDR3 region: CASSIRRNDFYNEQFF. The CDR3 DNA reads TGTGCCAGTAGTATACGAAGAAACGATTTCTACAATGAGCAGTTCTTC. The chain joins TRBV19 to TRBJ2-1; no clear D. Germline V gene data show CDR1 as LNHDA and CDR2 as SQIVND (reference sequence). V was cut by 2 bases and J by 3 bases, with 14 bases left in between. This CDR3 has 16 residues.

V is TRBV18 and J is TRBJ2-5; D may match TRBD1 or TRBD2 (6 bases each). The CDR3 totals 14 residues. Per germline, CDR1 KGHSH and CDR2 LQKENI. Trimming stripped 3 bases from V and 9 bases from J, with 17 bases between. CDR3 in DNA: TGTGCCAGCTCACCGTACAGGGAGGAGGGGGCCCAGTACTTC. Its translation: CASSPYREEGAQYF.

This rearrangement joins TRBV27 to TRBJ1-5; 9 bases are a match to TRBD1. Germline V CDR1 and CDR2: MNHEY, SMNVEV (reference sequence). Trimming removed 6 bases from V and 9 bases from J; junction bases left unmatched: 6. CDR3 size: 13 residues. CDR3 region: CASREQGAMPQHF. The DNA of the CDR3 is TGTGCCAGCAGAGAACAGGGGGCAATGCCCCAGCATTTT.

The gene calls are TRBV15 and TRBJ2-1, with 10 bases lining up with TRBD2. Germline loops: CDR1 LNHNV, CDR2 YYDKDF (reference sequence). V gave up 4 bases and J gave up 3 bases; unmatched junction bases: 3. There are 15 residues in the CDR3. In DNA, the CDR3 is TGTGCCACCAGCATGCGGACTAGCGGCTACAATGAGCAGTTCTTC. Protein sequence: CATSMRTSGYNEQFF.

The chain has TRBV5-1 and TRBJ2-7, with a weak D call TRBD1 (5 bases). Germline lookup yields CDR1 SGHRS and CDR2 YFSETQ. The CDR3 spans 14 residues. V lost 0 bases, J lost 2 bases, and 9 bases lay in between. The DNA of the CDR3 is TGCGCCAGCAGCTTGGCCCAGACAGCCTACGAGCAGTACTTC. Protein: CASSLAQTAYEQYF.

The V and J genes are TRBV5-8 and TRBJ2-1; weak D call: TRBD2 (5 bases). This CDR3 is 10 amino acids long. Germline V CDR1 and CDR2: SGHTS, YDEGEE. The V end lost 7 bases, the J end lost 9 bases, and 8 bases lay between the germline ends. The CDR3 spells CASPRGEQFF. As DNA, the CDR3 is TGTGCCAGCCCCCGGGGTGAGCAGTTCTTC.

The J gene is TRBJ2-1, the V gene TRBV25-1, with 15 bases fitting TRBD2. The CDR3 totals 15 residues. In germline, CDR1 is MGHDK, CDR2 SYGVNS. The V and J ends lost 5 bases and 6 bases, in that order; junction bases with no gene match: 2. This chain's CDR3 is CASSPGLAGGNEQFF. Here the CDR3 DNA reads TGTGCCAGCAGTCCGGGACTAGCGGGAGGCAATGAGCAGTTCTTC. Variable domain in full (rest from reference TRBV25-1 and TRBJ2-1): EADIYQTPRYLVIGTGKKITLECSQTMGHDKMYWYQQDPGMELHLIHYSYGVNSTEKGDLSSESTVSRIRTEHFPLTLESARPSHTSQYLCASSPGLAGGNEQFFGPGTRLTVL.

The chain combines TRBV6-5 with TRBJ1-1; TRBD1 is a possible D gene (6 bases). V gave up 6 bases and J gave up 4 bases, with 9 bases separating them. The germline V gene has CDR1 MNHEY and CDR2 SVGAGI. This CDR3 is built from 12 residues. Written as DNA, the CDR3 is TGTGCCAGCAGGCAACAGGGCACTGAAGCTTTCTTT. Protein sequence: CASRQQGTEAFF.

The V and J genes are TRBV5-1 and TRBJ2-5; 9 nucleotides agree with TRBD2. Germline CDR1 is SGHRS and CDR2 is YFSETQ. V shed 5 bases, J shed 1 base, and the junction held 6 bases outside the gene matches. There are 15 residues in the CDR3. The CDR3 nucleotides are TGCGCCAGCAGATCCCAGCGGGGGGTCCAAGAGACCCAGTACTTC. As protein: CASRSQRGVQETQYF.

The CDR3: CASSERTANEKLFF. For the CDR3, the DNA is TGTGCCAGCAGTGAACGGACGGCTAATGAAAAACTGTTTTTT. The genes are TRBV2 and TRBJ1-4; no definite D call. This CDR3 contains 14 residues. In germline, CDR1 is SNHLY, CDR2 FYNNEI. Deletions cut 2 bases from V and 3 bases from J, with 7 bases between.

The chain recombines TRBV30 with TRBJ1-1; D gene unclear. Germline V gene sequence: CDR1 GTSNPN, CDR2 SVGIG (reference sequence). Trimming removed 3 bases from V and 1 base from J, with 9 bases in between. CDR3 size: 13 residues. CDR3 in amino acids: CAWRRFSNTEAFF. DNA for the CDR3: TGTGCCTGGAGACGGTTCTCGAACACTGAAGCTTTCTTT. The variable domain in full, completed from reference TRBV30 and TRBJ1-1, reads SQTIHQWPATLVQPVGSPLSLECTVEGTSNPNLYWYRQAAGRGLQLLFYSVGIGQISSEVPQNLSASRPQDRQFILSSKKLLLSDSGFYLCAWRRFSNTEAFFGQGTRLTVV.

The CDR3 here is CASSPTGSQSPQHF. The CDR3 nucleotides read TGTGCCAGCAGCCCGACAGGGTCTCAAAGTCCCCAGCATTTT. This chain joins TRBV4-2 and TRBJ1-5; 7 nucleotides match TRBD1. V was clipped by 4 bases and J by 10 bases; unmatched bases: 10. The CDR3 has 14 amino acids. The germline gives CDR1 LGHNA, CDR2 YNFKEQ.

This chain uses TRBV27 with TRBJ1-5, with D uncertain. The germline V gene has CDR1 MNHEY and CDR2 SMNVEV (reference sequence). The CDR3 contains 18 residues. Trimming left V 5 bases short and J 3 bases short, with 23 bases between. The CDR3 loop is CASSRLPWTEKPNQPQHF. The CDR3 DNA follows: TGTGCCAGCAGTCGTCTTCCTTGGACCGAAAAACCCAATCAGCCCCAGCATTTT.

The V gene is TRBV2, the J gene TRBJ1-6; D is perhaps TRBD1 (5 bases). With 2 bases removed from V and 14 bases from J, the gap between germline ends came to 16 bases. The CDR3 runs 14 residues. Germline V CDR1 and CDR2: SNHLY, FYNNEI. As DNA, the CDR3 is TGTGCCAGCAGTGAATGGGACCGCAATAGGGCCCTCCACTTT. Protein product: CASSEWDRNRALHF.

The CDR3 region is CASSLGQGETFF. CDR3 bases: TGCGCCAGCAGCCTCGGACAGGGGGAAACTTTCTTT. The J gene is TRBJ1-1, the V gene TRBV5-1; 10 bases are a match to TRBD1. Germline loops: CDR1 SGHRS, CDR2 YFSETQ. This CDR3 contains 12 residues. With V trimmed by 4 bases and J by 12 bases, 6 bases remained unmatched.

The chain employs TRBV5-4 and TRBJ2-5; no firm D call. Trimming pared 2 bases from V and 3 bases from J, leaving 8 bases between. The CDR3 contains 13 residues. CDR1 SGHNT and CDR2 YYREEE come from the germline V gene (reference sequence). CDR3 residues: CASSFNSKETQYF. Written as DNA, the CDR3 is TGTGCCAGCAGCTTTAACAGTAAAGAGACCCAGTACTTC.

The rearrangement uses TRBV7-9 and TRBJ1-2; TRBD1 matches 7 bases. V shed 8 bases and J 0 bases; nucleotides not matched to a gene: 9. CDR3 length: 15 amino acids. Germline CDR1 and CDR2: SEHNR and FQNEAQ (reference sequence). CDR3 amino acids: CASGDQGGANYGYTF. The CDR3 region has the DNA TGTGCCAGCGGGGATCAGGGGGGAGCTAACTATGGCTACACCTTC.

V gene TRBV5-1 combines with J gene TRBJ2-1; TRBD1 might be the D (6 bases). Trimming removed 1 base at V and 2 bases at J, with 10 bases between. Per germline, CDR1 SGHRS and CDR2 YFSETQ. CDR3 size: 15 residues. CDR3 sequence reads: CASSLNRDTYNEQFF. The CDR3 nucleotides are TGCGCCAGCAGCTTGAACAGGGATACCTACAATGAGCAGTTCTTC.

The sample holds a few counts of this clone. The V and J genes are TRBV2 and TRBJ1-5, with no clear D. Trimming stripped 4 bases from V and 0 bases from J, with 7 bases between. The CDR3 runs to 14 residues. Germline CDR1 reads SNHLY; CDR2 reads FYNNEI. CDR3 amino acids: CASSAAFSNQPQHF. The CDR3 DNA reads as TGTGCCAGCAGTGCGGCATTTAGCAATCAGCCCCAGCATTTT.

The count of this clone is one. The chain joins TRBV29-1 to TRBJ2-2; 9 nucleotides agree with TRBD1. CDR3 length equals 13 residues. Losses at the gene ends were 6 bases for V and 7 bases for J; bases not matched to a gene: 6. The germline CDR1 and CDR2 sequences are SQVTM and ANQGSEA. The CDR3 is CSVTTGGHGELFF. CDR3 bases: TGCAGCGTGACAACAGGGGGCCACGGGGAGCTGTTTTTT.

The CDR3 here is CASSLAMGDDEQYF. The CDR3 DNA reads TGTGCCAGCAGCTTGGCCATGGGGGACGACGAGCAGTACTTC. This chain connects TRBV5-5 to TRBJ2-7; D is possibly TRBD1 or TRBD2 (5 bases each). The CDR3 runs to 14 residues. Germline values: CDR1 SGHKS, CDR2 YYEKEE (reference sequence). Between the trimmed V and J ends, which lost 0 bases and 5 bases, there was a span of 12 bases.